This record concerns one T cell receptor (beta chain) sequence. Its antigen is unknown. The data originate from a study of T cell repertoires in cytomegalovirus infection. Overall study: Public TCR beta signatures were indicative of both CMV infection and a matching HLA type.

Whole-study results and caveats: Dominating the ex vivo response were TCR beta clonotypes that were CMV-specific and HLA-C-restricted.

TCRdb reanalysed the reads using MiXCR and keeps one entry per CDR3 protein. The repertoire holds around 900,000 distinct CDR3 sequences, with under 40% as singletons. Germline CDR1 is SGHVS and CDR2 is FNYEAQ. The V and J ends lost 5 bases and 5 bases respectively, with 21 bases between them. The CDR3 spans 17 residues. This specimen was cultured CD8+ T cells from PBMCs, taken from culture after CMV antigen stimulation. The rearrangement joins TRBV7-6 to TRBJ2-2, with D perhaps matching TRBD2 (5 bases). The sequence was collected from a human donor in good health (CMV status not recorded). Some clones in this sample may be carry-over from other donors' samples. For the CDR3, the DNA is TGTGCCAGCAGCCCCCTCCCGGGAAGAACATCGACCGGGGAGCTGTTTTTT. Protein sequence: CASSPLPGRTSTGELFF.